Below are 22 T cell receptor beta chains sequenced from a single sample in a study of blood T cells in healthy people across ages. A second about 7 to 12 cycle PCR used barcoded and J-beta primers. MiXCR was run by TCRdb on the 5' RACE reads, yielding one entry per CDR3 protein. Of 650,000 or so distinct CDR3 sequences detected, 52% appear once; the ten largest clones hold around an eighth. What was sequenced was blood. The receptors derive from an elderly woman in good health.

The rearrangement links TRBV4-2 to TRBJ2-1; TRBD2 matches 9 bases. CDR1 is LGHNA, CDR2 YNFKEQ, per germline. CDR3 length: 14 amino acids. V was clipped by 4 bases and J by 8 bases; unmatched bases: 6. CDR3 nucleotide sequence: TGTGCCAGCAGCCCTAGCGGGGAGGCCCATGAGCAGTTCTTC. Protein: CASSPSGEAHEQFF.

This clonotype was counted ten times or more. V gene TRBV29-1 combines with J gene TRBJ1-2, with no clear D. CDR1 SQVTM and CDR2 ANQGSEA come from the germline V gene. The V gene lost 6 bases and the J gene lost 4 bases, with 18 bases spanning the gap. This CDR3 region has 14 residues. CDR3 in DNA: TGCAGCGTGGGCCCCGGTGTCAAGGGCTATGGCTACACCTTC. It codes for CSVGPGVKGYGYTF.

The sample holds many counts of this clonotype. V usage is TRBV18 and J usage is TRBJ2-7; 11 bases are a match to TRBD2. CDR3 size: 15 residues. V shed 1 base and J 5 bases; nucleotides not matched to a gene: 4. Germline V gene sequence: CDR1 KGHSH, CDR2 LQKENI. The CDR3 loop reads CASSPLAGGVNEQYF. CDR3 nucleotide sequence: TGTGCCAGCTCACCACTAGCGGGAGGGGTCAACGAGCAGTACTTC.

Many counts were recorded for this clonotype. This chain uses TRBV29-1 with TRBJ1-2; 7 bases map to TRBD1. J gave up 3 bases and V 6 bases, and 4 bases lay outside the gene matches. The germline V gene has CDR1 SQVTM and CDR2 ANQGSEA. The CDR3 extends over 12 amino acids. The CDR3 DNA sequence: TGCAGCGTAGATGGACAGGACTATGGCTACACCTTC. Encoded protein: CSVDGQDYGYTF.

The CDR3 DNA sequence: TGCAGCGCGACCTGGGGCAGGGGAGCATACGAGCAGTACTTC. It yields the protein CSATWGRGAYEQYF. The genes are TRBV29-1 and TRBJ2-7, with D possibly matching TRBD1 (6 bases). V was trimmed by 7 bases and J by 4 bases, leaving 20 bases between them. The germline CDR1 and CDR2 sequences are SQVTM and ANQGSEA. This CDR3 has 14 residues.

This clonotype was observed many times. This chain links TRBV20-1 with TRBJ2-1; D is unresolved. Trimming took off 6 bases at V and 4 bases at J, with 22 bases between the two ends. This CDR3 has 16 residues. Germline lookup yields CDR1 DFQATT and CDR2 SNEGSKA (reference sequence). The CDR3 DNA follows: TGCAGTGCAACCCCACTCCTATCCCGGCTTTACAATGAGCAGTTCTTC. Protein: CSATPLLSRLYNEQFF.

This clonotype showed up just a few times. The chain carries TRBV12-3 or TRBV12-4 and TRBJ2-4; 10 bases fit TRBD1. The V gene end was trimmed by 5 bases and the J gene end by 2 bases; junction bases not matched to a gene: 12. There are 18 residues in the CDR3. Here the CDR3 reads CASSTRDRGRASKNIQYF. The CDR3 DNA is TGTGCCAGCAGTACCCGGGACAGGGGAAGGGCGTCCAAAAACATTCAGTACTTC.

For this clonotype: Possible read error: a much larger clone is one base away. This chain uses TRBV10-3 with TRBJ2-1; D gene ambiguous. This CDR3 has 13 residues. Germline V gives CDR1 ENHRY, CDR2 SYGVKD. In nucleotides, the CDR3 is TGTGCCATCAGTGAGTCCGGCTACAATGGGCAGTTCTTC. Its translation is CAISESGYNGQFF.

As to this clonotype: A much larger clone is a single base away; this may be a read error. The V gene is TRBV20-1, the J gene TRBJ1-4; no clear D gene. The V gene's germline CDR1 is DFQATT and CDR2 SNEGSKA (reference sequence). The V gene lost 7 bases and the J gene lost 5 bases, with 8 bases spanning the gap. The CDR3 has 11 amino acids. The CDR3 spells CSVLMNEKLFF. The CDR3, as DNA: TGCAGTGTCCTTATGAATGAAAAACTGTTTTTT.

This clonotype was detected a few times. The gene calls are TRBV29-1 and TRBJ2-3; D remains unclear. The V end was cut by 3 bases, the J end by 8 bases, with 9 bases between. Germline V gene sequence: CDR1 SQVTM, CDR2 ANQGSEA. CDR3 length: 11 amino acids. The CDR3 reads CSVEDPRTQYF. The CDR3, as DNA: TGCAGCGTTGAGGATCCCCGTACGCAGTATTTT.

This clonotype was found many times. The chain joins TRBV12-3 or TRBV12-4 to TRBJ2-1; D remains ambiguous. The CDR3 has 14 residues. With 5 bases removed from V and 2 bases from J, the gap between germline ends came to 10 bases. CDR3 DNA sequence: TGTGCCAGCAGTCCCCGTGGAGCCTACAATGAGCAGTTCTTC. Its translation is CASSPRGAYNEQFF.

Concerning this clonotype itself: Since a much larger clone is just one base distant, this may be a read error. The rearrangement uses TRBV7-9 and TRBJ2-5, with TRBD1 identical over 10 bases. Germline loops: CDR1 SEHNR, CDR2 FQNEAQ (reference sequence). V shed 8 bases, J shed 11 bases, and the junction held 20 bases outside the gene matches. This CDR3 has 16 amino acids. CDR3 sequence reads: CASSAYRDRGVHGQYF. In nucleotides, the CDR3 is TGTGCCAGCTCAGCTTACCGGGACAGGGGCGTTCACGGGCAGTACTTC. The variable domain in full, with the rest retrieved from reference TRBV7-9 and TRBJ2-5, is DTGVSQNPRHKITKRGQNVTFRCDPISEHNRLYWYRQTLGQGPEFLTYFQNEAQLEKSRLLSDRFSAERPKGSFSTLEIQRTEQGDSAMYLCASSAYRDRGVHGQYFGPGTRLLVL.

Here the CDR3 reads CASADVGSPETQYF. CDR3 nucleotides: TGTGCTAGTGCCGATGTAGGGAGTCCAGAGACCCAGTACTTC. This sequence joins TRBV12-5 and TRBJ2-5; D is possibly TRBD2 (5 bases). Trimming stripped 7 bases from V and 4 bases from J, with 16 bases between. CDR3 length equals 14 residues. CDR1 is LGHNT and CDR2 is FRNRAP in the germline V gene.

On this clonotype itself: Possible read error: a much larger clone is one base away. This rearrangement joins TRBV27 to TRBJ2-7; D is unresolved. V was clipped by 8 bases and J by 7 bases, with 21 bases between them. Germline CDR1 reads MNHEY; CDR2 reads SMNVEV (reference sequence). The CDR3 covers 14 residues. The CDR3 loop reads CASALVGTSNEQYF. CDR3 bases: TGTGCCAGCGCCTTAGTTGGTACCAGCAATGAGCAGTACTTC.

The chain combines TRBV2 with TRBJ1-5; weak D call: TRBD1 (5 bases). CDR3 length: 15 amino acids. V lost 0 bases, J lost 7 bases, and 13 bases lay in between. The germline V gene has CDR1 SNHLY and CDR2 FYNNEI. The CDR3, as DNA: TGTGCCAGCAGTGAAGCCCGGGGCGAAGGGCAGCCCCAGCATTTT. Translation gives CASSEARGEGQPQHF.

This clonotype was counted once. V gene TRBV4-2 combines with J gene TRBJ2-7; D possibly corresponds to TRBD2 (5 bases). This CDR3 spans 15 amino acids. Trimming cost V 0 bases and J 4 bases, with 13 bases left between them. Germline V lookup: CDR1 LGHNA, CDR2 YNFKEQ. The CDR3 DNA sequence: TGTGCCAGCAGCCAAGATCTAGCACTGAGATACGAGCAGTACTTC. It is translated as CASSQDLALRYEQYF.

The chain employs TRBV28 and TRBJ2-1, with unresolved D. CDR3 size: 13 residues. Per the germline V gene, CDR1 is MDHEN and CDR2 is SYDVKM. V lost 7 bases and J lost 4, with 11 bases in between. DNA of the CDR3: TGTGCCAGCATATTGGCGCCTTACAATGAGCAGTTCTTC. It translates to CASILAPYNEQFF.

With respect to this clonotype: Given a much more abundant clone one base away, this may be a read error. The V gene is TRBV27, the J gene TRBJ2-1, with TRBD1 identical over 8 bases. This CDR3 region has 15 residues. The germline V gene has CDR1 MNHEY and CDR2 SMNVEV (reference sequence). The V segment lost 8 bases and the J segment 5 bases; nucleotides outside the gene matches: 11. The DNA for the CDR3 is TGTGCCAGCCGTCGGGGACAGGAGCTAAACAATGAGCAGTTCTTC. It encodes CASRRGQELNNEQFF.

A note on this clonotype: This may come from a read error, since a much larger clone is one base off. The chain uses TRBV10-3 and TRBJ2-5; a weak D match, TRBD1 (5 bases). V was shortened by 6 bases and J by 11 bases, with 31 bases between the two germline ends. This CDR3 comprises 17 residues. From germline, CDR1 is ENHRY and CDR2 SYGVKD. CDR3 sequence reads: CAISKGQTQIPNEGQYF. The CDR3 DNA reads as TGTGCCATCAGCAAGGGGCAAACTCAAATTCCGAATGAAGGGCAGTACTTC.

About this clonotype itself: This may come from a read error, since a much larger clone is one base off. The chain couples TRBV20-1 to TRBJ2-3; perhaps TRBD2 as D (5 bases). The germline gives CDR1 DFQATT, CDR2 SNEGSKA (reference sequence). The CDR3 spans 13 residues. Written as DNA, the CDR3 is TGCAGTGCACCACTAGGTCCCCTAGATACGCGGTATTTT. This codes for CSAPLGPLDTRYF.

The V and J genes are TRBV15 and TRBJ2-5, with D possibly TRBD1 on 6 matching bases. Germline CDR1 reads LNHNV; CDR2 reads YYDKDF (reference sequence). V was pared by 0 bases and J by 5 bases, with 13 bases between. This CDR3 is 15 amino acids long. The CDR3 here is CATSRESRGVETQYF. The CDR3 DNA is TGTGCCACCAGCAGAGAGTCCAGGGGAGTGGAGACCCAGTACTTC.

Remarks on this clonotype: A clone one base away is much larger, so this may be a read error. The chain uses TRBV24-1 and TRBJ2-6; possible D gene TRBD1, 5 bases. V shed 4 bases and J shed 2 bases, with 8 bases lying between them. The CDR3 sequence is 15 residues long. The V gene's germline CDR1 is KGHDR and CDR2 SFDVKD. The CDR3 reads CATSDVTAGANVLTF. The CDR3, as DNA: TGTGCCACCAGTGACGTGACAGCTGGGGCCAACGTCCTGACTTTC.